This TCR beta chain is drawn from a study of beta chain features in type 1 diabetes. The wider study: The patient and healthy donor groups were comparable for age, gender and cell yields.

Whole-study findings and limits: The study found moderately but significantly shorter TCRB CDR3s in all four CD4+ subsets of Type 1 diabetes patients.

Sequenced material consisted of expressed TCRB transcripts (all of the isolated RNA was reverse transcribed). Assay used: immunoSEQ multiplex PCR; TCRdb lists only in-frame clones, some missing. This sample carries about half a million clones, over 25% of them seen once, and the ten largest clones take around 0.065%. Germline V gene sequence: CDR1 MDHEN, CDR2 SYDVKM. The CDR3 extends over 13 amino acids. Worth noting for this clone: Its antigen remains unknown.

The receptor was derived from a man younger than 35 in good health. The chain links TRBV28 to TRBJ2-5; D is uncertain. The sequencing sample was made of naive CD4+ T cells from blood. CDR3 residues: CAGSGGAQETQYF. Written as DNA, the CDR3 is TGTGCGGGCTCTGGCGGAGCTCAAGAGACCCAGTACTTC.